This T cell receptor (beta chain) was profiled in a study of blood T cell repertoires in COVID-19. On the study more broadly: Researchers got acute and convalescent COVID-19 samples from the United States, Italy and Spain. T cells, B-cell-depleted T cells, or PBMCs supplied cDNA or gDNA.

The length of the CDR3 is 15 residues. Germline V CDR1 and CDR2: SEHNR, FQNEAQ (reference sequence). Trimming at V came to 5 bases and at J to 7 bases, leaving 7 bases not matched to a gene. Original analysis: Amplification from reference gene primers served as the basis for estimated nucleated cell counts. Libraries were prepared by immunoSEQ multiplex PCR; TCRdb keeps only in-frame clonotypes and omits some of them. That table gives V, J and clone size, and the DNA gave D and trimming. The sample contains 50,000 to 75,000 clones, more than 75% of which appear only once. This chain joins TRBV7-9 and TRBJ1-4; 10 positions match TRBD1. The TCR comes from a man aged 80 or over in a cohort sampled during active COVID-19. Material: peripheral blood. The CDR3: CASSGRQGAGEKLFF. The CDR3 coding sequence is TGTGCCAGCAGCGGGAGACAGGGGGCGGGTGAAAAACTGTTTTTT.